Listed below are T cell receptor beta chains from one sample, sequenced in a study of T cells in Graves' hyperthyroidism and ophthalmopathy. TCRdb independently ran MiXCR on the multiplex PCR reads; one entry per CDR3 protein. The sample has about 720,000 distinct CDR3 sequences, roughly 15% seen once. The sample consisted of blood. The source is a man aged 18 to 30 with Graves' hyperthyroidism. Both conserved end residues are part of each CDR3. A D gene is named only where the DNA matches it firmly. Clone sizes are given selectively: once, few, many, or a class where the clone is expanded.

D,size,J,V,CDR3,DNA
NA,once,TRBJ2-7,TRBV7-9,CASTRPTLEQYF,TGTGCTAGCACCAGGCCGACACTCGAGCAGTACTTC
TRBD2,NA,TRBJ2-1,TRBV5-1,CASSPWGTSGQRDEQFF,TGCGCCAGCAGTCCCTGGGGAACTAGCGGCCAGCGGGATGAGCAGTTCTTC
TRBD1,NA,TRBJ2-2,TRBV6-1,CASSPLRGPNTGELFF,TGTGCCAGCAGCCCCTTGAGGGGGCCCAACACCGGGGAGCTGTTTTTT
NA,NA,TRBJ2-3,TRBV7-3,CASSFSRFPDTQYF,TGTGCCAGCAGCTTCTCCAGGTTTCCAGATACGCAGTATTTT
TRBD2,NA,TRBJ2-7,TRBV19,CASSFSGTSKNEQYF,TGTGCCAGTAGTTTCTCCGGGACTAGCAAGAACGAGCAGTACTTC
TRBD1,many,TRBJ2-3,TRBV20-1,CSASDRGRADTQYF,TGCAGTGCTAGCGACAGGGGGCGCGCCGATACGCAGTATTTT
TRBD1,few,TRBJ2-5,TRBV7-2,CASSLVATGAGGTETQYF,TGTGCCAGCAGCTTAGTGGCCACAGGGGCAGGGGGAACAGAGACCCAGTACTTC
NA,NA,TRBJ2-3,TRBV20-1,CSARGGARDTQYF,TGCAGTGCTAGAGGAGGGGCCCGGGATACGCAGTATTTT
NA,many,TRBJ1-2,TRBV10-3,CAISVNYGYTF,TGTGCCATCAGTGTAAACTATGGCTACACCTTC
TRBD1,NA,TRBJ2-2,TRBV6-1,CASSEFGTANTGELFF,TGTGCCAGCAGTGAATTCGGGACAGCGAACACCGGGGAGCTGTTTTTT
NA,few,TRBJ1-3,TRBV5-1,CASSFAPQDTIYF,TGCGCCAGCAGTTTTGCGCCCCAAGACACCATATATTTT
NA,many,TRBJ2-1,TRBV7-8,CASSPNLVRLVSIYNEQFF,TGTGCCAGCAGCCCGAACCTGGTCCGACTAGTCTCAATATACAATGAGCAGTTCTTC
NA,few,TRBJ2-5,TRBV25-1,CASATLGAQETQYF,TGTGCCAGCGCGACCCTCGGGGCCCAAGAGACCCAGTACTTC
NA,many,TRBJ2-3,TRBV15,CATSTHRDPDTDTQYF,TGTGCCACCAGCACGCACCGGGACCCAGACACAGATACGCAGTATTTT
NA,NA,TRBJ2-2,TRBV7-2,CASRSNRGATGELFF,TGTGCCAGCAGATCCAATCGGGGGGCCACCGGGGAGCTGTTTTTT
TRBD1,many,TRBJ2-7,TRBV29-1,CSALSQTGGGYEQYF,TGCAGCGCTCTCTCCCAGACAGGGGGTGGCTACGAGCAGTACTTC
NA,NA,TRBJ1-2,TRBV20-1,CSTRYYYGYTF,TGCAGTACGAGGTACTACTATGGCTACACCTTC